This T cell receptor beta chain was documented in a study of T cell responses to AZD1222 COVID-19 vaccine. Overall study: Second-dose groups at about 4 or about 12 weeks were pooled. General study findings and limits: Targets within unmutated variant regions were reportedly found for nearly half of spike-specific TCRs. An increase in Spike-specific TCR breadth and depth was observed after two AZD1222 doses.

This CDR3 is built from 15 residues. Germline lookup yields CDR1 MNHEY and CDR2 SVGAGI. V was clipped by 4 bases and J by 6 bases, with 15 bases between them. About this clone itself: The antigen remains undetermined.

Only in-frame clones appear in the TCRdb table, and some are missing; sequencing was by immunoSEQ multiplex PCR. The sample has 100,000 to 150,000 clones; approximately 88% are singletons. The receptor comes from an adult in good health. Sequenced here: peripheral blood, sampled on day 0 of AZD1222 vaccination. The chain uses TRBV6-5 and TRBJ2-2, with D possibly matching TRBD2 (5 bases). The CDR3 nucleotides are TGTGCCAGCAGTTGGGCAGGAGGTTTTTCCGGGGAGCTGTTTTTT. Protein: CASSWAGGFSGELFF.